Sequencing of this T cell receptor (beta chain) was carried out in a study of cytotoxic CD8 clonotypes in ibrutinib-treated CLL listed by TCRdb under 2021. About the full investigation: In this cohort, about 15 patients were treatment-naive and more than 9 were relapsed/refractory, while about 17 had unmutated IGHV. Partial responses were observed in 24 patients and complete responses in 2; after a median follow-up of around 64 months, remission was maintained in approximately 15 patients and progression was observed in about twelve. Samples at response were collected after a median of about 12 months of treatment, with a range of roughly 6 to 36 months. On average, each sample yielded some 250,000 productive templates and about 100,000 productive rearrangements. Of the 86 people in the trial, 25 to 30 had longitudinal samples available. Cryopreserved peripheral blood mononuclear cells were collected before treatment, at response, and at either disease progression or sustained remission. Patients were still on ibrutinib when every remission and progressive disease sample was collected. Study-wide findings and limitations: Public clonotypes were rare and either contracted or stayed stable during treatment, and the rise in clonality at ibrutinib response reflected the expansion of private clonotypes. Baseline clonality exceeded that of age-matched healthy donors and correlated strongly with circulating CD8+ T-cell counts. At ibrutinib response clonality went up, during sustained remission it held steady, and at progression it dropped back toward baseline. Lymph node repertoires were not examined, and the timing of sampling was not matched between patients in sustained remission and those whose disease progressed.

Concerning this clone: The antigen this receptor binds is unknown. Per-base qualities were not stored, and no clone one base away is much larger.

From a lookup of the germline V gene (reference sequence), CDR1 and CDR2 are MNHEY and SMNVEV. V drops 6 bases and J drops 0 bases, leaving 12 bases in between. Measured from the cysteine to the phenylalanine, the CDR3 is 15 residues long. CDR3 DNA is the only sequence kept; it has 45 bases, read in frame from the first base. What this sample's time point label stands for: 12 months on ibrutinib. For TCR beta library preparation, about 2 micrograms of genomic DNA were extracted from the cryopreserved PBMCs. High-throughput TCR beta sequencing was performed on longitudinal blood samples from CLL patients receiving ibrutinib monotherapy. The patients took part in an open-label, single-center phase 2 trial of ibrutinib monotherapy. A MiSeq instrument was used for deep resolution sequencing, which targeted depths ranging from 1 in 1 million up to 1 in 200,000 T cells, with coverage averaging 10x for each clonotype. The immunoSEQ hsTCRB Kit was used to generate TCR beta libraries. As for the authors' bioinformatics: The data were analyzed with ImmunoSEQ Analyzer and ImmunoSEQ Data Assistant, and V, D and J gene assignments followed IMGT definitions. Clonality, which ranges from 0 to 1, was calculated as one minus the normalized Shannon entropy of productive rearrangement frequencies. Only overrepresented clonotypes making up at least 0.05% of the repertoire of each patient were included in the public clonotype analysis. About a dozen age-matched healthy donor repertoires from immuneACCESS were used as controls for clonality. TCRdb carries this immuneACCESS record with in-frame sequences only. Its versions omit some clonotypes, under half of them owing to an unresolved V gene in the studies checked, with the rest unexplained. That table supplies the V and J calls and clone size; D and trimming were determined from the DNA. The sample table lists roughly 220,000 clones, approximately 70% of them with a count of one. The ten largest clones represent over 5.5% of the sample.

This clonotype was obtained from a human donor with chronic lymphocytic leukemia. The sequence links TRBV27 to TRBJ1-3; the D gene lacks a confident call. Here the sequenced sample was PBMCs, taken after 12 months of ibrutinib treatment. The bases read TGTGCCAGCAGCCCATTTATAGGCTCTGGAAACACCATATATTTT. Translated, it reads CASSPFIGSGNTIYF.